This entry lists 6 T cell receptor beta chains sequenced from one sample in a study of glioma-infiltrating T cells after dendritic cell vaccination. The data were produced by immunoSEQ multiplex PCR, yet TCRdb's version contains in-frame clones alone and is incomplete. The data show about 82,000 clones, around 83% seen once. Time point described: after dendritic cell vaccination, including at tumor progression/relapse. The sample consisted of blood, taken after dendritic cell vaccination. The receptors come from a human donor with glioblastoma.

The chain links TRBV5-4 to TRBJ2-7; maybe TRBD1 (6 bases). Trimming removed 2 bases from V and 0 bases from J, with 15 bases in between. The CDR3 has 16 amino acids. Germline CDR1 and CDR2: SGHNT and YYREEE (reference sequence). Here the CDR3 DNA reads TGTGCCAGCAGCTTATATCCCACAGGGACCTCCTACGAGCAGTACTTC. Amino acid sequence: CASSLYPTGTSYEQYF.

The chain recombines TRBV6-5 with TRBJ1-2, with D unresolved. The CDR3 loop spans 13 amino acids. V was cut by 5 bases and J by 5 bases, with 12 bases left in between. CDR1 and CDR2 (germline): MNHEY, SVGAGI. CDR3 sequence: CASSGDGGYGYTF. CDR3 coding DNA: TGTGCCAGCAGTGGCGACGGCGGGTATGGCTACACCTTC.

Notes on this clone: Its ends do not fully match the called genes, so a read error is possible. The chain links TRBV5-5 to TRBJ1-2, with D tentatively TRBD1 (6 bases). From germline, CDR1 is SGHKS and CDR2 YYEKEE (reference sequence). The CDR3 has 14 amino acids. CDR3 in DNA: TGTGCCAGCGGCTTGACAGGCAGAGGCTATGGCTACACCTTC. This gives the protein CASGLTGRGYGYTF.

V is TRBV5-1 and J is TRBJ2-3; 8 bases fit TRBD2. V gave up 4 bases and J gave up 1 base; unmatched junction bases: 5. Germline CDR1 SGHRS, CDR2 YFSETQ. The length of the CDR3 is 15 residues. The CDR3 here is CASSPAGGGTDTQYF. CDR3 bases: TGCGCCAGCAGCCCCGCGGGGGGCGGCACAGATACGCAGTATTTT.

This rearrangement joins TRBV20-1 to TRBJ2-5; D gene unclear. Between the trimmed V and J ends, which lost 5 bases and 5 bases, there was a span of 9 bases. The CDR3 sequence is 11 residues long. Looked up from germline, CDR1 is DFQATT and CDR2 is SNEGSKA (reference sequence). CDR3 sequence reads: CSAGWAETQYF. The DNA for the CDR3 is TGCAGTGCTGGGTGGGCGGAGACCCAGTACTTC.

The CDR3 DNA is TGTGCCAGCAGCGGAGGGACGGTCACCTACGAGCAGTACTTC. The encoded protein is CASSGGTVTYEQYF. V and J are TRBV5-4 and TRBJ2-7; D perhaps matches TRBD2 (6 bases). The V end lost 4 bases, the J end lost 2 bases, and 13 bases lay between the germline ends. The germline V gene encodes CDR1 SGHNT and CDR2 YYREEE (reference sequence). The length of the CDR3 is 14 residues. Together with reference TRBV5-4 and TRBJ2-7, the CDR3 gives the full variable domain: ETGVTQSPTHLIKTRGQQVTLRCSSQSGHNTVSWYQQALGQGPQFIFQYYREEENGRGNFPPRFSGLQFPNYSSELNVNALELDDSALYLCASSGGTVTYEQYFGPGTRLTVT.